Each of the 24 T cell receptor beta chains below was sequenced from the same sample in a study of blood T cell repertoires in COVID-19. Clones were sequenced by immunoSEQ multiplex PCR, and TCRdb holds only the in-frame ones, with some missing. The sample includes about 170,000 clones, about four fifths of them seen just once. Sequencing was carried out using peripheral blood. The receptors stem from a woman in her seventies who had recovered from COVID-19.

The chain has TRBV5-1 and TRBJ1-3, with 9 bases that match TRBD1. Germline V gene sequence: CDR1 SGHRS, CDR2 YFSETQ. V gave up 0 bases and J gave up 3 bases; unmatched junction bases: 4. This CDR3 region has 16 residues. The CDR3 sequence: CASSLGDRAFGNTIYF. The DNA for the CDR3 is TGCGCCAGCAGCTTGGGGGACAGGGCCTTTGGAAACACCATATATTTT.

CDR3 sequence (DNA): TGTGCCAGCAGCGTAGGGGTTAGCGGGGAGCGGGAGACCCAGTACTTC. Amino acid sequence: CASSVGVSGERETQYF. This chain uses TRBV9 with TRBJ2-5; TRBD2 matches 8 bases. CDR3 size: 16 residues. Trimming at V came to 0 bases and at J to 5 bases, leaving 9 bases not matched to a gene. Germline CDR1 is SGDLS and CDR2 is YYNGEE.

V usage is TRBV7-3 and J usage is TRBJ1-1; D gene ambiguous. Germline CDR1 is SGHTA and CDR2 is FQGTGA. Trimming pared 5 bases from V and 1 base from J, leaving 8 bases between. This CDR3 spans 13 amino acids. The CDR3 is CASSGLRNTEAFF. In nucleotides, the CDR3 is TGTGCCAGCAGCGGACTGCGGAACACTGAAGCTTTCTTT.

This clone was counted between two and nine times. Sequence at one end of the junction differs from germline and may be a read error. The chain couples TRBV3-1 (or the pseudogene TRBV3-2) to TRBJ2-1, with TRBD2 matching over 10 bases. Germline V gene data show CDR1 as LGHDT and CDR2 as YNNKEL (reference sequence). CDR3 length: 13 residues. CDR3: CASSQGPLAGAVF. CDR3 in DNA: TGTGCCAGCAGCCAAGGCCCGCTAGCGGGAGCGGTCTTC.

This sequence joins TRBV11-1 and TRBJ1-1; weak D call: TRBD1 (6 bases). Germline loops: CDR1 SGHAT, CDR2 FQDESV (reference sequence). This CDR3 contains 13 residues. Trimming stripped 8 bases from V and 8 bases from J, with 18 bases between. The CDR3 DNA sequence: TGTGCCAGCCAAACGGGGGGCGTAGGGGAAGCTTTCTTT. Its translation is CASQTGGVGEAFF.

This sequence joins TRBV28 and TRBJ1-6, with D unclear. V dropped 8 bases and J dropped 10 bases, with 18 bases sitting between them. The germline V gene has CDR1 MDHEN and CDR2 SYDVKM. CDR3 length: 14 amino acids. For the CDR3, the DNA is TGTGCCAGCGTTAGTTACGGGAGGTGGTCACCCCTCCACTTT. It specifies CASVSYGRWSPLHF. Full variable domain (rest looked up from reference TRBV28 and TRBJ1-6): DVKVTQSSRYLVKRTGEKVFLECVQDMDHENMFWYRQDPGLGLRLIYFSYDVKMKEKGDIPEGYSVSREKKERFSLILESASTNQTSMYLCASVSYGRWSPLHFGNGTRLTVT.

The V call is TRBV9, the J call TRBJ2-5; maybe TRBD2 (6 bases). The CDR3 is 16 amino acids. The V and J ends lost 4 bases and 2 bases respectively, with 18 bases between them. Germline V gene sequence: CDR1 SGDLS, CDR2 YYNGEE. The CDR3 DNA sequence: TGTGCCAGCAGCTCGCAACTAGCTCCCGGGCAAGAGACCCAGTACTTC. Its translation: CASSSQLAPGQETQYF.

This rearrangement joins TRBV7-3 to TRBJ2-2, with TRBD2 identical over 9 bases. V was clipped by 1 base and J by 6 bases; unmatched bases: 9. CDR1 and CDR2 from the germline V gene are SGHTA and FQGTGA. This CDR3 has 17 residues. The chain's CDR3 is CASSLMLGAGGPGELFF. The CDR3 DNA sequence: TGTGCCAGCAGCTTAATGCTCGGCGCGGGAGGGCCCGGGGAGCTGTTTTTT.

The chain recombines TRBV28 with TRBJ2-5; 16 bases map to TRBD2. The CDR3 has 15 residues. Germline CDR1 and CDR2: MDHEN and SYDVKM. The ends lost 8 bases at V and 5 bases at J; junction bases unmatched: 5. The CDR3 nucleotides are TGTGCCAGCGGGACTAGCGGGAGGGCGGTGGAGACCCAGTACTTC. The encoded protein is CASGTSGRAVETQYF.

This chain's CDR3 is CASSFPRNVSGANVLTF. The CDR3 DNA reads TGCGCCAGCAGCTTTCCCAGGAATGTCTCTGGGGCCAACGTCCTGACTTTC. V and J are TRBV5-1 and TRBJ2-6, with no clear D. This CDR3 has 17 amino acids. Germline V gene lookup returns CDR1 SGHRS and CDR2 YFSETQ. Trimming cost V 2 bases and J 0 bases, with 12 bases left between them.

This clone is a singleton in its sample. V gene TRBV7-2 combines with J gene TRBJ2-3, with 9 bases lining up with TRBD2. The germline gives CDR1 SGHTA, CDR2 FQGNSA. The CDR3 sequence is 17 residues long. The V segment lost 1 base and the J segment 6 bases; nucleotides outside the gene matches: 11. CDR3 nucleotide sequence: TGTGCCAGCAGCTTAGATTGGGGTAGCGGGAGTTCTGATACGCAGTATTTT. Amino acids: CASSLDWGSGSSDTQYF.

The chain joins TRBV18 to TRBJ1-1; D is perhaps TRBD1 (5 bases). CDR1 is KGHSH, CDR2 LQKENI, per germline. The CDR3 contains 14 residues. The germline V and J ends were trimmed by 3 bases and 3 bases, with 11 bases remaining between them. CDR3 sequence: CASSPQGGDTEAFF. The CDR3 nucleotides are TGTGCCAGCTCACCCCAGGGAGGGGACACTGAAGCTTTCTTT.

V and J are TRBV7-8 and TRBJ2-3; 12 bases map to TRBD2. In germline, CDR1 is SGHVS, CDR2 FQNEAQ. The CDR3 consists of 15 residues. V lost 5 bases to trimming and J lost 6 bases; unmatched junction nucleotides: 6. The CDR3 DNA sequence: TGTGCCAGCAGCCCCGGACTAGCGGGGCTCGATACGCAGTATTTT. Its translation: CASSPGLAGLDTQYF.

This chain uses TRBV6-5 with TRBJ2-3; possibly TRBD2 for D (6 bases). The CDR3 extends over 15 amino acids. The germline CDR1 and CDR2 sequences are MNHEY and SVGAGI. V lost 7 bases, J lost 2 bases, and 16 bases lay in between. For the CDR3, the DNA is TGTGCCAGCATCCCACGGCGGGGATCCACAGATACGCAGTATTTT. This encodes CASIPRRGSTDTQYF.

The chain recombines TRBV19 with TRBJ1-6; D may be TRBD1 (5 bases). The CDR3 covers 16 residues. Trimming left V 3 bases short and J 0 bases short, with 9 bases between. CDR1 is LNHDA and CDR2 is SQIVND in the germline V gene (reference sequence). The CDR3 DNA reads TGTGCCAGTAGTATGGGGGGTAACTCCTATAATTCACCCCTCCACTTT. Its protein is CASSMGGNSYNSPLHF. Filled out from reference TRBV19 and TRBJ1-6, the complete variable domain reads DGGITQSPKYLFRKEGQNVTLSCEQNLNHDAMYWYRQDPGQGLRLIYYSQIVNDFQKGDIAEGYSVSREKKESFPLTVTSAQKNPTAFYLCASSMGGNSYNSPLHFGNGTRLTVT.

Comment on this clone: The junction departs from germline at one end; a sequencing error may be responsible. The chain is built from TRBV18 and TRBJ2-1; 9 bases line up with TRBD2. The CDR3 loop spans 12 amino acids. Germline V gene data show CDR1 as KGHSH and CDR2 as LQKENI. The CDR3: CASSPDSGSSVF. CDR3 DNA: TGTGCCAGCTCACCAGATAGCGGGAGTTCGGTCTTC.

This chain joins TRBV30 and TRBJ1-2, with D possibly TRBD1 on 6 matching bases. The V gene lost 3 bases and the J gene lost 4 bases, with 18 bases spanning the gap. Germline lookup yields CDR1 GTSNPN and CDR2 SVGIG (reference sequence). The CDR3 is made up of 15 amino acids. The CDR3 sequence is CAWSLGGAPLYGYTF. Here the CDR3 DNA reads TGTGCCTGGAGCCTCGGGGGGGCCCCACTCTATGGCTACACCTTC.

The V call is TRBV18, the J call TRBJ1-5; 7 bases fit TRBD1. The V segment lost 3 bases and the J segment 3 bases; nucleotides outside the gene matches: 8. The CDR3 runs 16 residues. Germline V gives CDR1 KGHSH, CDR2 LQKENI. The CDR3 region is CASSPNSTGNNQPQHF. The CDR3 nucleotides are TGTGCCAGCTCACCCAACTCGACAGGGAACAATCAGCCCCAGCATTTT.

V and J are TRBV10-3 and TRBJ1-2; 10 bases map to TRBD1. The CDR3 has 16 residues. The germline CDR1 and CDR2 sequences are ENHRY and SYGVKD. V shed 4 bases and J 6 bases; nucleotides not matched to a gene: 11. The CDR3 spells CAISGRGTGDFDGYTF. The CDR3 DNA reads as TGTGCCATCAGTGGGAGAGGGACAGGGGATTTCGATGGCTACACCTTC.

The rearrangement joins TRBV5-1 to TRBJ1-2; 8 positions match TRBD1. The germline CDR1 and CDR2 sequences are SGHRS and YFSETQ. The length of the CDR3 is 16 residues. Unmatched junction bases numbered 9, after V lost 3 bases and J lost 2 bases. The CDR3 sequence: CASSYNTDRENYGYTF. The DNA for the CDR3 is TGCGCCAGCAGCTATAACACGGACAGGGAAAACTATGGCTACACCTTC.

The V gene is TRBV3-1 (or the pseudogene TRBV3-2), the J gene TRBJ1-6, with D perhaps matching TRBD1 (5 bases). V dropped 0 bases and J dropped 10 bases, with 13 bases sitting between them. Germline V gene sequence: CDR1 LGHDT, CDR2 YNNKEL (reference sequence). There are 15 residues in the CDR3. CDR3 protein: CASSQDRGVGSPLHF. The CDR3, as DNA: TGTGCCAGCAGCCAAGATCGGGGGGTAGGATCACCCCTCCACTTT.

The chain recombines TRBV3-1 (or the pseudogene TRBV3-2) with TRBJ2-2, with a possible D match to TRBD2 (6 bases). This CDR3 region has 16 residues. Germline V gene sequence: CDR1 LGHDT, CDR2 YNNKEL (reference sequence). The V end lost 4 bases, the J end lost 3 bases, and 15 bases lay between the germline ends. The CDR3 DNA reads as TGTGCCAGCAGCCCTTACGGGGGACTCTACACCGGGGAGCTGTTTTTT. Protein sequence: CASSPYGGLYTGELFF.

This rearrangement joins TRBV3-1 (or the pseudogene TRBV3-2) to TRBJ1-1, with D possibly matching TRBD1 (5 bases). The CDR3 consists of 12 residues. Germline V gene sequence: CDR1 LGHDT, CDR2 YNNKEL (reference sequence). V shed 8 bases and J shed 7 bases, with 14 bases lying between them. The CDR3: CASSGGVGEAFF. As DNA, the CDR3 is TGTGCCAGCTCCGGGGGGGTGGGTGAAGCTTTCTTT.

This clone was detected once. The genes are TRBV7-3 and TRBJ1-2, with no clear D. Trimming shortened V by 5 bases and J by 5 bases, and 12 bases separated the two germline ends. Germline CDR1 and CDR2: SGHTA and FQGTGA. This CDR3 has 13 residues. CDR3 sequence reads: CASSPESSYGYTF. CDR3 nucleotide sequence: TGTGCCAGCAGCCCCGAGAGCTCTTATGGCTACACCTTC. The variable domain in full, with the rest retrieved from reference TRBV7-3 and TRBJ1-2, is GAGVSQTPSNKVTEKGKYVELRCDPISGHTALYWYRQSLGQGPEFLIYFQGTGAADDSGLPNDRFFAVRPEGSVSTLKIQRTERGDSAVYLCASSPESSYGYTFGSGTRLTVV.